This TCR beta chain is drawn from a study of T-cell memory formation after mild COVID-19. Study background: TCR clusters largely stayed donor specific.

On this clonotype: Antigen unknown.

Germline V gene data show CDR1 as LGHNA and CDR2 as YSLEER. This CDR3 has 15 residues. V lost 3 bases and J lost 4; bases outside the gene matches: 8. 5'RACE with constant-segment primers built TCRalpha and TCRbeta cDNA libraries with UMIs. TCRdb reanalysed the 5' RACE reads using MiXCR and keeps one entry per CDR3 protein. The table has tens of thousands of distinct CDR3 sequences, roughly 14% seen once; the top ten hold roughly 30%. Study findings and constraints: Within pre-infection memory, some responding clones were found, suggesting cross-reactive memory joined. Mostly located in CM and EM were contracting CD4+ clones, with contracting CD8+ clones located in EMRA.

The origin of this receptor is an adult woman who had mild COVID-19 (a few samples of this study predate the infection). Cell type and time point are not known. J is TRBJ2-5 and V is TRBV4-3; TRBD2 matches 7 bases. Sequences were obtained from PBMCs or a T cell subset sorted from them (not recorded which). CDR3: CASSQLLGEGETQYF. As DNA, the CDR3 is TGCGCCAGCAGCCAGCTCCTTGGGGAGGGAGAGACCCAGTACTTC.